These 25 T cell receptor beta chains were sequenced from one sample in a study of early T cells in non-severe SARS-CoV-2 infection. TCRdb itself ran the 5' RACE reads through MiXCR, one entry per CDR3 protein. The sample lists about 72,000 distinct CDR3 sequences, around 8.7% seen once, with roughly 3% in the top ten. What was sequenced was whole blood. The source is an adult who was a healthcare worker with PCR-confirmed SARS-CoV-2 infection or an uninfected control (not recorded which).

This clonotype was seen repeatedly, ten times or more. The chain joins TRBV14 to TRBJ2-1; D possibly matches TRBD1 or TRBD2 (6 bases each). Germline V lookup: CDR1 SGHDN, CDR2 FVKESK. The CDR3 consists of 15 residues. Deletions cut 0 bases from V and 10 bases from J, with 16 bases between. CDR3 nucleotides: TGTGCCAGCAGCCAAGAACGACCGGGGGCGAGCGAGCAGTTCTTC. Protein sequence: CASSQERPGASEQFF.

This clonotype was recorded a few times. The V call is TRBV20-1, the J call TRBJ2-7; the D is unclear. The V end was cut by 5 bases, the J end by 1 base, with 6 bases between. The CDR3 length is 11 residues. Germline values: CDR1 DFQATT, CDR2 SNEGSKA (reference sequence). CDR3: CSAPQSYEQYF. Written as DNA, the CDR3 is TGCAGTGCTCCTCAATCCTACGAGCAGTACTTC.

In its sample, this clonotype was seen a few times. The CDR3 nucleotides read TGCGCCAGCAGCTTGATAGACAGCCTAGCCAAAAACATTCAGTACTTC. Translated: CASSLIDSLAKNIQYF. The gene calls are TRBV5-1 and TRBJ2-4; D is possibly TRBD1 (5 bases). The length of the CDR3 is 16 residues. The germline V and J ends were trimmed by 1 base and 0 bases, with 11 bases remaining between them. The germline V gene encodes CDR1 SGHRS and CDR2 YFSETQ. Together with reference TRBV5-1 and TRBJ2-4, the CDR3 gives the full variable domain: KAGVTQTPRYLIKTRGQQVTLSCSPISGHRSVSWYQQTPGQGLQFLFEYFSETQRNKGNFPGRFSGRQFSNSRSEMNVSTLELGDSALYLCASSLIDSLAKNIQYFGAGTRLSVL.

This clonotype was detected many times. This rearrangement joins TRBV27 to TRBJ1-6; 9 bases line up with TRBD1. This CDR3 has 13 amino acids. Trimming cost V 6 bases and J 9 bases; bases outside gene matches: 3. Germline loops: CDR1 MNHEY, CDR2 SMNVEV (reference sequence). CDR3 loop: CASSRQGVSPLHF. The CDR3 coding sequence is TGTGCCAGCAGCCGACAGGGGGTTTCACCCCTCCACTTT.

The table lists this clonotype with many counts. This chain links TRBV9 with TRBJ2-2; weak D call: TRBD2 (5 bases). The V end lost 2 bases, the J end lost 2 bases, and 10 bases lay between the germline ends. Per germline, CDR1 SGDLS and CDR2 YYNGEE. The CDR3 runs 15 residues. CDR3 in DNA: TGTGCCAGCAGCGTTGGGAGTATAAACACCGGGGAGCTGTTTTTT. It translates to CASSVGSINTGELFF. The whole variable domain, filled in from reference TRBV9 and TRBJ2-2, reads DSGVTQTPKHLITATGQRVTLRCSPRSGDLSVYWYQQSLDQGLQFLIQYYNGEERAKGNILERFSAQQFPDLHSELNLSSLELGDSALYFCASSVGSINTGELFFGEGSRLTVL.

The table lists this clonotype with a few counts. The chain employs TRBV19 and TRBJ2-2; D unclear. CDR1 is LNHDA, CDR2 SQIVND, per germline (reference sequence). Trimming removed 3 bases from V and 0 bases from J, with 8 bases in between. CDR3 size: 15 residues. CDR3 nucleotide sequence: TGTGCCAGTAGTATCGAGCGTTCGAACACCGGGGAGCTGTTTTTT. Its protein is CASSIERSNTGELFF.

This clonotype was observed a handful of times. This chain uses TRBV10-3 with TRBJ1-5; 9 bases align to TRBD1. The germline V gene encodes CDR1 ENHRY and CDR2 SYGVKD. Trimming removed 8 bases from V and 5 bases from J; junction bases left unmatched: 4. This CDR3 is built from 13 residues. Here the CDR3 DNA reads TGTGCCATCGGAACAGGGGGCTATCAGCCCCAGCATTTT. It is translated as CAIGTGGYQPQHF.

A few counts support this clonotype. The chain couples TRBV27 to TRBJ1-5; D is unresolved. V lost 3 bases and J 3 bases, leaving 9 bases between the germline ends. The germline V gene encodes CDR1 MNHEY and CDR2 SMNVEV (reference sequence). CDR3 length equals 14 residues. The chain's CDR3 is CASSFGGPNQPQHF. The CDR3, as DNA: TGTGCCAGCAGTTTTGGCGGCCCCAATCAGCCCCAGCATTTT.

In its sample, this clonotype was seen many times. The V call is TRBV18, the J call TRBJ1-5, with D perhaps TRBD1 (5 bases). Germline V lookup: CDR1 KGHSH, CDR2 LQKENI. The V gene lost 0 bases and the J gene lost 7 bases, with 16 bases spanning the gap. The length of the CDR3 is 16 residues. CDR3 bases: TGTGCCAGCTCACCACCTTCGGCGGGGGGTGGCCAGCCCCAGCATTTT. Translating it yields CASSPPSAGGGQPQHF.

In its sample, this clonotype was seen a few times. The gene calls are TRBV20-1 and TRBJ2-2, with D possibly TRBD1 on 5 matching bases. The germline V gene encodes CDR1 DFQATT and CDR2 SNEGSKA (reference sequence). V shed 1 base and J shed 6 bases, with 6 bases lying between them. The CDR3 runs to 12 residues. In DNA, the CDR3 is TGCAGTGCTAGAGTAGGGGCCGGGGAGCTGTTTTTT. As protein: CSARVGAGELFF.

This chain links TRBV7-9 with TRBJ2-7; weak D call: TRBD2 (6 bases). Germline lookup yields CDR1 SEHNR and CDR2 FQNEAQ (reference sequence). Deletions cut 3 bases from V and 6 bases from J, with 18 bases between. CDR3 length: 15 residues. The CDR3 DNA reads as TGTGCCAGCAGCTTTGCTAGCGCTCCCTTTGGCGAGCAGTACTTC. This gives the protein CASSFASAPFGEQYF.

This clonotype was detected only a few times. V gene TRBV5-1 combines with J gene TRBJ1-1; possibly TRBD1 for D (6 bases). CDR1 is SGHRS and CDR2 is YFSETQ in the germline V gene. V dropped 2 bases and J dropped 4 bases, with 12 bases sitting between them. CDR3 size: 14 residues. Written as DNA, the CDR3 is TGCGCCAGCAGCTTCGGGGGCGTGATCACTGAAGCTTTCTTT. This encodes CASSFGGVITEAFF.

This clonotype was picked up a small number of times. This rearrangement joins TRBV5-8 to TRBJ1-1; perhaps TRBD1 as D (6 bases). CDR3 length equals 16 residues. Between the trimmed V and J ends, which lost 2 bases and 5 bases, there was a span of 19 bases. CDR1 is SGHTS and CDR2 is YDEGEE in the germline V gene. The CDR3 DNA follows: TGTGCCAGCAGCTTTAGGAGCTACAGGGTGGAGACTGAAGCTTTCTTT. Translated, it gives CASSFRSYRVETEAFF.

The rearrangement uses TRBV7-2 and TRBJ2-7; 9 bases align to TRBD2. The CDR3 length is 16 residues. Germline CDR1 reads SGHTA; CDR2 reads FQGNSA. Trimming at V came to 5 bases and at J to 3 bases, leaving 11 bases not matched to a gene. The CDR3 is CASSIEGASGNYEQYF. The CDR3 region has the DNA TGTGCCAGCAGCATCGAAGGGGCTAGCGGGAACTACGAGCAGTACTTC.

The sample holds a few counts of this clonotype. This chain joins TRBV20-1 and TRBJ2-2; 12 positions agree with TRBD2. Per the germline V gene, CDR1 is DFQATT and CDR2 is SNEGSKA (reference sequence). J gave up 2 bases and V 5 bases, and 9 bases lay outside the gene matches. The CDR3 has 17 amino acids. The CDR3, as DNA: TGCAGTGCTCCCGGACTAGCGGGGCGAAGCAACACCGGGGAGCTGTTTTTT. As protein: CSAPGLAGRSNTGELFF.

The genes are TRBV10-3 and TRBJ2-1; 14 bases agree with TRBD2. Looked up from germline, CDR1 is ENHRY and CDR2 is SYGVKD. The trim removed 2 bases at V and 5 bases at J, leaving 5 bases unmatched. The CDR3 totals 17 residues. CDR3 bases: TGTGCCATCAGTGAGCGGACTAGCGGGAGGTTCAACAATGAGCAGTTCTTC. Its translation is CAISERTSGRFNNEQFF.

This rearrangement joins TRBV18 to TRBJ2-7; D may match TRBD1 or TRBD2 (6 bases each). V gave up 6 bases and J gave up 0 bases, with 21 bases separating them. The CDR3 has 17 amino acids. Germline CDR1 reads KGHSH; CDR2 reads LQKENI. CDR3 nucleotide sequence: TGTGCCAGCTCCCCTACCGCACCGGGGGCGAGCTCCTACGAGCAGTACTTC. Translated: CASSPTAPGASSYEQYF.

This clonotype was counted between two and nine times. The rearrangement links TRBV12-3 or TRBV12-4 to TRBJ2-5; 10 bases match TRBD1. The CDR3 consists of 16 residues. V dropped 7 bases and J dropped 5; count of bases not matched to a gene: 13. The CDR3 bases are TGTGCCAGCAACAACCGGGACAGGGGTCTTAGGGAGACCCAGTACTTC. It is translated as CASNNRDRGLRETQYF.

This clonotype was observed many times. The V call is TRBV10-3, the J call TRBJ2-7, with 8 positions matching TRBD2. This CDR3 has 15 residues. CDR1 and CDR2 from the germline V gene are ENHRY and SYGVKD. V lost 0 bases and J lost 8; bases outside the gene matches: 9. In DNA form, the CDR3 reads TGTGCCATCAGTGAGTCAGAACTAGCGGCCTTAAAGCAGTACTTC. Translating it yields CAISESELAALKQYF.

The chain links TRBV20-1 to TRBJ2-4, with D possibly being TRBD1 or TRBD2 (5 bases each). Germline lookup yields CDR1 DFQATT and CDR2 SNEGSKA (reference sequence). V lost 3 bases and J 0 bases, leaving 15 bases between the germline ends. This CDR3 contains 16 residues. The CDR3 nucleotides read TGCAGTGCTAGCGCAAGAGGGGTAGGAGCCAAAAACATTCAGTACTTC. This sequence encodes CSASARGVGAKNIQYF.

This clonotype has more than one count but fewer than ten. The CDR3 sequence: CASRLSGSDATYEQYF. DNA for the CDR3: TGTGCAAGTCGCTTATCAGGCTCGGACGCAACCTACGAGCAGTACTTC. The chain recombines TRBV12-2 with TRBJ2-7. TRBV12-2 is a recognized pseudogene. The CDR3 has 16 residues.

This clonotype occurred many times. V and J are TRBV27 and TRBJ2-3, with 11 bases fitting TRBD2. V was pared by 1 base and J by 6 bases, with 6 bases of the junction left unmatched. The CDR3 totals 16 residues. CDR1 and CDR2 (germline): MNHEY, SMNVEV (reference sequence). This chain's CDR3 is CASSLLVAGGRDTQYF. DNA of the CDR3: TGTGCCAGCAGTTTATTGGTAGCGGGAGGGCGGGATACGCAGTATTTT.

The genes are TRBV27 and TRBJ2-2, with 8 bases lining up with TRBD1. The CDR3 consists of 14 residues. In germline, CDR1 is MNHEY, CDR2 SMNVEV (reference sequence). V lost 8 bases to trimming and J lost 0 bases; unmatched junction nucleotides: 2. CDR3 in amino acids: CASWDRPNTGELFF. CDR3 coding DNA: TGTGCCAGCTGGGACAGGCCGAACACCGGGGAGCTGTTTTTT.

This clonotype was seen ten or more times. The rearrangement links TRBV3-1 to TRBJ1-6; TRBD1 might be the D (6 bases). The CDR3 has 14 residues. Germline CDR1 is LGHDT and CDR2 is YNNKEL (reference sequence). V was pared by 5 bases and J by 10 bases, with 15 bases between. Here the CDR3 DNA reads TGTGCCAGCAGCAAGACGGGGGCAGTCTCACCCCTCCACTTT. This codes for CASSKTGAVSPLHF.

The J gene is TRBJ2-7, the V gene TRBV5-1, with D uncertain. This CDR3 is 15 amino acids long. Germline V gene sequence: CDR1 SGHRS, CDR2 YFSETQ. Trimming left V 7 bases short and J 5 bases short, with 22 bases between. Here the CDR3 DNA reads TGCGCCAGCTCGGTGGCGGTCCATTCTGGGGACGAGCAGTACTTC. Encoded protein: CASSVAVHSGDEQYF.